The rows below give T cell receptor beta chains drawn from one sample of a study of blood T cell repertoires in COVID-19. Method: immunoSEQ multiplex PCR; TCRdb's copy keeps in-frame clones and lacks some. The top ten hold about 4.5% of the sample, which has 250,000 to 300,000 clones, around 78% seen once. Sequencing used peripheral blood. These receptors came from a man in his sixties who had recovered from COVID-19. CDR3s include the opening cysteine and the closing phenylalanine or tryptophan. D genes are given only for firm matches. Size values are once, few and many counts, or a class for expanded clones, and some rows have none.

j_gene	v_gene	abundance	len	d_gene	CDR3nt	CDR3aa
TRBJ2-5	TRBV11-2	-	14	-	TGTGCCAGCAGCTTAGATCTAATTATAGAGACCCAGTACTTC	CASSLDLIIETQYF
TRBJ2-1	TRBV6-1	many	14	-	TGTGCCAGCAGTGAAGCTAGGGGGTCCAATGAGCAGTTCTTC	CASSEARGSNEQFF
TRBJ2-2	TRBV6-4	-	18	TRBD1	TGTGCCAGCAGTGACACATTCCGGGACAGGGGTGGGATCGGGGAGCTGTTTTTT	CASSDTFRDRGGIGELFF
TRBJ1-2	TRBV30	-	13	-	TGTGCCTGGAGTGTATCACTTAACTATGGCTACACCTTC	CAWSVSLNYGYTF
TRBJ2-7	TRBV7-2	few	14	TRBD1	TGTGCCAGCAGCTTAGCCGGGACAGGGCGCGAGCAGTACTTC	CASSLAGTGREQYF
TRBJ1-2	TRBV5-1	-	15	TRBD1	TGCGCCAGCAGCCCGGACAGGGTCGGTAACTATGGCTACACCTTC	CASSPDRVGNYGYTF
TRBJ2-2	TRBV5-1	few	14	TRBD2	TGCGCCAGCAGGGCTAGCGGGAATGCCGGGGAGCTGTTTTTT	CASRASGNAGELFF
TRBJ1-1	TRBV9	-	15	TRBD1	TGTGCCAGCAGCGAGGGTGGGACAGGGCATCCTGAAGCTTTCTTT	CASSEGGTGHPEAFF
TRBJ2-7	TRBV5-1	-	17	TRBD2	TGCGCCAGCAGCTCTAATCGCTTAGCGGGAGAGAAATACGAGCAGTACTTC	CASSSNRLAGEKYEQYF
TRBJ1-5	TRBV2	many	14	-	TGTGCCAGCAGTGAAGTCTATAGCAATCAGCCCCAGCATTTT	CASSEVYSNQPQHF
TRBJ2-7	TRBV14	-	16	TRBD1	TGTGCCAGCAGCCAATTGGGACAGGCAGGAACCTACGAGCAGTACTTC	CASSQLGQAGTYEQYF
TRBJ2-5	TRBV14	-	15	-	TGTGCCAGCAGCCGAGCCACTCCCGGCCAAGAGACCCAGTACTTC	CASSRATPGQETQYF
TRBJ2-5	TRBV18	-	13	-	TGTGCCAGCTCCCCCGGACTACAAGAGACCCAGTACTTC	CASSPGLQETQYF
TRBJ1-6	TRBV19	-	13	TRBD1	TGTGCCAGTCCCGACAGGGGGCTATCACCCCTCCACTTT	CASPDRGLSPLHF
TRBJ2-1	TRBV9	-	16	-	TGTGCCAGCAGCGTAGCGAGGGATACATCCTACAATGAGCAGTTCTTC	CASSVARDTSYNEQFF
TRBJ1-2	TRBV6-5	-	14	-	TGTGCCAGCAGTTACTCGTGGCAGGTCTATGGCTACACCTTC	CASSYSWQVYGYTF
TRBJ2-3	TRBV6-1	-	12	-	TGTGCCAGCAGTGATATCGGAGATACGCAGTATTTT	CASSDIGDTQYF
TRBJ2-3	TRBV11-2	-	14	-	TGTGCCAGCAGCCATCCCTGGGCTGCAGATACGCAGTATTTT	CASSHPWAADTQYF
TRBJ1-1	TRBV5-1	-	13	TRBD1	TGCGCCAGCAGGGGAACAGGGGGCACTGAAGCTTTCTTT	CASRGTGGTEAFF
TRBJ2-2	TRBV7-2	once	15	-	TGTGCCAGCAGCTTAGGGAGTCAGAACACCGGGGAGCTGTTTTTT	CASSLGSQNTGELFF
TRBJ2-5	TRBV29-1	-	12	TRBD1	TGCAGCGTCACAGGGGGCGGAGAGACCCAGTACTTC	CSVTGGGETQYF
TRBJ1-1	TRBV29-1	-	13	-	TGCAGCGTGACCCCAGGAGGGAAGGGTGAAGCTTTCTTT	CSVTPGGKGEAFF
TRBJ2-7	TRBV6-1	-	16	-	TGTGCCAGCAGTGAAGCGAGCAGCGGGCCTACCTACGAGCAGTACTTC	CASSEASSGPTYEQYF
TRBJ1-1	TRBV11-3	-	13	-	TGTGCGAGCAGCCTTTTGAGGGACACTGAAGCTTTCTTT	CASSLLRDTEAFF
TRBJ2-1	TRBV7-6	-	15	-	TGTGCCAGCAGTCTCCAGGGATTCTCCTACAATGAGCAGTTCTTC	CASSLQGFSYNEQFF
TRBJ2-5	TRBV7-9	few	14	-	TGTGCCAGCAGCTTTAAACAGGGTCAGGAGACCCAGTACTTC	CASSFKQGQETQYF
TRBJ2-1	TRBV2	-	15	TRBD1	TGTGCCAGCACTACAGGACAGGACTCCTACAATGAGCAGTTCTTC	CASTTGQDSYNEQFF